These 18 T cell receptor beta chains were sequenced from one sample in a study of OX40 agonist ivuxolimab in advanced cancers. Some clones are missing from TCRdb's copy, which holds only in-frame ones; the method was immunoSEQ multiplex PCR. The repertoire holds about 88,000 clones, with about 87% as singletons. The material was CD4+ or CD8+ T cells sorted from blood, obtained in a trial of the OX40 agonist ivuxolimab. The receptors were gathered from an adult with an advanced solid tumor such as melanoma, head and neck, liver or kidney cancer.

V and J are TRBV2 and TRBJ1-1; maybe TRBD1 (5 bases). Trimming removed 6 bases at V and 0 bases at J, with 8 bases between. Germline assignment: CDR1 SNHLY and CDR2 FYNNEI. This CDR3 comprises 13 residues. The chain's CDR3 is CASRGGLNTEAFF. The CDR3 coding sequence is TGTGCCAGCAGGGGGGGACTGAACACTGAAGCTTTCTTT. The full variable domain, with the rest looked up from reference TRBV2 and TRBJ1-1, is EPEVTQTPSHQVTQMGQEVILRCVPISNHLYFYWYRQILGQKVEFLVSFYNNEISEKSEIFDDQFSVERPDGSNFTLKIRSTKLEDSAMYFCASRGGLNTEAFFGQGTRLTVV.

The chain employs TRBV5-1 and TRBJ1-1; D may be TRBD1 (5 bases). CDR3 length: 14 residues. V was pared by 4 bases and J by 0 bases, with 10 bases between. CDR1 and CDR2 from the germline V gene are SGHRS and YFSETQ. CDR3 DNA: TGCGCCAGCAGCATGAACAGGCTGAACACTGAAGCTTTCTTT. Translation gives CASSMNRLNTEAFF. Filled out from reference TRBV5-1 and TRBJ1-1, the complete variable domain reads KAGVTQTPRYLIKTRGQQVTLSCSPISGHRSVSWYQQTPGQGLQFLFEYFSETQRNKGNFPGRFSGRQFSNSRSEMNVSTLELGDSALYLCASSMNRLNTEAFFGQGTRLTVV.

The chain recombines TRBV5-1 with TRBJ2-1, with D perhaps TRBD2 (6 bases). Per the germline V gene, CDR1 is SGHRS and CDR2 is YFSETQ. The CDR3 length is 20 residues. Trimming took 1 base from V and 0 from J, leaving 23 bases between them. CDR3 in amino acids: CASSLRRVAAYTFSYNEQFF. In DNA form, the CDR3 reads TGCGCCAGCAGCTTGAGAAGAGTAGCGGCCTACACGTTCTCCTACAATGAGCAGTTCTTC.

The rearrangement joins TRBV11-2 to TRBJ2-7; 7 positions match TRBD1. The CDR3 is 16 residues long. Looked up from germline, CDR1 is SGHAT and CDR2 is FQNNGV. V was clipped by 3 bases and J by 5 bases; unmatched bases: 13. This CDR3 reads CASSFYRGPLPHEQYF. The CDR3, as DNA: TGTGCCAGCAGCTTTTACAGGGGACCCTTGCCTCACGAGCAGTACTTC.

This sequence joins TRBV5-6 and TRBJ1-4, with 9 bases aligning to TRBD1. V dropped 2 bases and J dropped 7; count of bases not matched to a gene: 6. This CDR3 has 15 residues. Germline V gene sequence: CDR1 SGHDT, CDR2 YYEEEE. CDR3 in DNA: TGTGCCAGCAGCTTAGGGACAGGGAGGAGTGAAAAACTGTTTTTT. This codes for CASSLGTGRSEKLFF.

V is TRBV11-1 and J is TRBJ2-7, with D perhaps matching TRBD1 (7 bases). The germline V gene has CDR1 SGHAT and CDR2 FQDESV (reference sequence). V shed 5 bases and J shed 5 bases, with 19 bases lying between them. This CDR3 is 15 amino acids long. CDR3 bases: TGTGCCAGCAGCCGAGGAGGGGACAGTCGACACGAGCAGTACTTC. It yields the protein CASSRGGDSRHEQYF.

The J gene is TRBJ1-5, the V gene TRBV7-9; 11 positions match TRBD1. CDR1 and CDR2 (germline): SEHNR, FQNEAQ (reference sequence). The CDR3 is 18 residues long. V lost 6 bases, J lost 2 bases, and 12 bases stayed unmatched. The CDR3 bases are TGTGCCAGCAGTCCGGACAGGGGGCCGGCTAGTGGCAATCAGCCCCAGCATTTT. It encodes CASSPDRGPASGNQPQHF.

The chain joins TRBV4-3 to TRBJ2-3; 7 bases agree with TRBD1. V lost 0 bases to trimming and J lost 11 bases; unmatched junction nucleotides: 5. CDR3 length: 13 residues. The germline V gene has CDR1 LGHNA and CDR2 YSLEER. The CDR3 nucleotides are TGCGCCAGCAGCCAAGAAATCAGGGGGAAGCAGTATTTT. This translates into CASSQEIRGKQYF.

This clone was seen only a few times. The chain uses TRBV5-4 and TRBJ2-7, with D uncertain. Trimming took 4 bases from V and 0 from J, leaving 11 bases between them. Germline loops: CDR1 SGHNT, CDR2 YYREEE (reference sequence). This CDR3 region has 14 residues. The CDR3 is CASSPDAISYEQYF. CDR3 bases: TGTGCCAGCAGCCCGGACGCCATCTCCTACGAGCAGTACTTC. Full variable domain (remainder filled in from reference TRBV5-4 and TRBJ2-7): ETGVTQSPTHLIKTRGQQVTLRCSSQSGHNTVSWYQQALGQGPQFIFQYYREEENGRGNFPPRFSGLQFPNYSSELNVNALELDDSALYLCASSPDAISYEQYFGPGTRLTVT.

V and J are TRBV19 and TRBJ2-1, with 8 bases identical to TRBD1. Germline lookup yields CDR1 LNHDA and CDR2 SQIVND (reference sequence). V lost 0 bases, J lost 4 bases, and 2 bases stayed unmatched. This CDR3 spans 15 amino acids. The CDR3 coding sequence is TGTGCCAGTAGTATAGAGGACAGGGAATACAATGAGCAGTTCTTC. It codes for CASSIEDREYNEQFF.

The chain employs TRBV7-2 and TRBJ1-1; tentative D call: TRBD1 (6 bases). This CDR3 has 14 amino acids. V was shortened by 5 bases and J by 6 bases, with 16 bases between the two germline ends. Looked up from germline, CDR1 is SGHTA and CDR2 is FQGNSA. The CDR3 nucleotides read TGTGCCAGCAGCCTGCCTTGGGGGCGGGCTGAAGCTTTCTTT. It encodes CASSLPWGRAEAFF.

The chain combines TRBV6-1 with TRBJ2-5, with D hard to call. The CDR3 spans 13 residues. Germline V gives CDR1 MNHNS, CDR2 SASEGT. V lost 1 base to trimming and J lost 7 bases, with 10 bases between them. The CDR3 here is CASSEEGFGTQYF. CDR3 in DNA: TGTGCCAGCAGTGAAGAGGGTTTTGGGACCCAGTACTTC.

The chain uses TRBV18 and TRBJ2-7; 9 bases map to TRBD2. V lost 6 bases, J lost 2 bases, and 8 bases stayed unmatched. The CDR3 has 15 amino acids. The germline V gene has CDR1 KGHSH and CDR2 LQKENI. CDR3 sequence (DNA): TGTGCCAGCTCCCCCATAGCGGGAGAGACCTACGAGCAGTACTTC. Residues: CASSPIAGETYEQYF.

The gene calls are TRBV4-1 and TRBJ1-4, with D hard to call. V lost 4 bases and J lost 5, with 17 bases in between. Germline assignment: CDR1 MGHRA and CDR2 YSYEKL. The CDR3 contains 16 residues. CDR3 nucleotides: TGCGCCAGCAGCCGCCTCCTCCGGGAAGAAAATGAAAAACTGTTTTTT. Its translation is CASSRLLREENEKLFF.

CDR3 amino acids: CASSPTGQGSGYTF. The CDR3 nucleotides read TGTGCCAGCAGCCCAACCGGACAGGGAAGCGGCTACACCTTC. V and J are TRBV7-2 and TRBJ1-2, with 8 bases lining up with TRBD1. Germline CDR1 SGHTA, CDR2 FQGNSA. The CDR3 is made up of 14 amino acids. Trimming cost V 5 bases and J 8 bases; bases outside gene matches: 10.

The J gene is TRBJ2-7, the V gene TRBV7-9; D unclear. CDR3 size: 8 residues. Germline lookup yields CDR1 SEHNR and CDR2 FQNEAQ (reference sequence). V was clipped by 5 bases and J by 12 bases, with 5 bases between them. In nucleotides, the CDR3 is TGTGCCAGCAGCCCCCTGTACTTC. Translating it yields CASSPLYF.

The rearrangement uses TRBV9 and TRBJ2-2; D is possibly TRBD1 or TRBD2 (5 bases each). Germline values: CDR1 SGDLS, CDR2 YYNGEE. V shed 3 bases and J shed 6 bases, with 27 bases lying between them. This CDR3 contains 19 residues. DNA for the CDR3: TGTGCCAGCAGCGCCAGGGCGGGTGGGACCGGAGAATTTGCCGGGGAGCTGTTTTTT. Translated, it gives CASSARAGGTGEFAGELFF.

The J gene is TRBJ2-6, the V gene TRBV27; D unresolved. The CDR3 length is 15 residues. Germline CDR1 MNHEY, CDR2 SMNVEV (reference sequence). The germline V and J ends were trimmed by 3 bases and 0 bases, with 6 bases remaining between them. CDR3 loop: CASSLGNSGANVLTF. DNA of the CDR3: TGTGCCAGCAGTTTGGGCAACTCTGGGGCCAACGTCCTGACTTTC.